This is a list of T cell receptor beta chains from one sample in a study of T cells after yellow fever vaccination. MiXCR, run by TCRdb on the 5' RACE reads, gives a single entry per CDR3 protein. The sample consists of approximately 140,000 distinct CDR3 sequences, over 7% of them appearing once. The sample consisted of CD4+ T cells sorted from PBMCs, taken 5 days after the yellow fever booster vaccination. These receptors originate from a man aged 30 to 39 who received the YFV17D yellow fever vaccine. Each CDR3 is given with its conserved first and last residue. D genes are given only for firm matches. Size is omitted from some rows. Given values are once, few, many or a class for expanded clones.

TGTGCCTGGAGTCCACAAGAGACCCAGTACTTC CAWSPQETQYF many TRBJ2-5 . TRBV30
TGTGCCAGCAGCTTCTTTGTCAGCACCGGGACCCAGTACTTC CASSFFVSTGTQYF many TRBJ2-5 . TRBV5-5
TGCAGTGCTCAGGGACAGGTGGGGGCCTATGGCTACACCTTC CSAQGQVGAYGYTF many TRBJ1-2 TRBD1 TRBV20-1
TGCAGTGCTATGGTTGGCAGGGCCTACGAGCAGTACTTC CSAMVGRAYEQYF many TRBJ2-7 . TRBV20-1
TGCGCCAGCAGCCAAGATCGTGGATGGGCAGATACGCAGTATTTT CASSQDRGWADTQYF many TRBJ2-3 . TRBV4-3
TGTGCCAGCAGCTTAGGCCGTGGGACCTTCAATGAAAAACTGTTTTTT CASSLGRGTFNEKLFF few TRBJ1-4 . TRBV7-2
TGCAGCGCATATAGCCAGGGACTAGCGGGAGAGTATGAGCAGTTCTTC CSAYSQGLAGEYEQFF few TRBJ2-1 TRBD2 TRBV29-1
TGTGCCAGCTCACCACGGACTAGTTCCTACGAGCAGTACTTC CASSPRTSSYEQYF many TRBJ2-7 TRBD2 TRBV18
TGCAGTGCTGGAGACCCTGACAGGGTCAACTACGAGCAGTACTTC CSAGDPDRVNYEQYF many TRBJ2-7 TRBD1 TRBV20-1
TGTGCCAGCGGAAACACAGGGGTCACTGAAGCTTTCTTT CASGNTGVTEAFF many TRBJ1-1 TRBD1 TRBV6-1
TGCGCCAGCCGAGGGGTAGGGACTAGCGGGCCCGAGCAGTACTTC CASRGVGTSGPEQYF many TRBJ2-7 TRBD2 TRBV10-2
TGTGCCAGCAGCTGGGGCGGGCTAGAGACCCAGTACTTC CASSWGGLETQYF many TRBJ2-5 . TRBV7-2
TGTGCCAGCAGCCGTACCCGGAACACCGGGGAGCTGTTTTTT CASSRTRNTGELFF many TRBJ2-2 . TRBV7-3
TGTGCCACCAGCAGAGATCCAGGGAGCAATCAGCCCCAGCATTTT CATSRDPGSNQPQHF many TRBJ1-5 . TRBV15
TGCGCCAGCAGCTTGGTATCGTACTATAATTCACCCCTCCACTTT CASSLVSYYNSPLHF few TRBJ1-6 . TRBV5-1
TGTGCCTGGAGCCGATCCGGGGTGGCCACTGAAGCTTTCTTT CAWSRSGVATEAFF many TRBJ1-1 . TRBV30
TGTGCCAGCAGCCTGCCCGCCGGGAGTGAGACCCAGTACTTC CASSLPAGSETQYF many TRBJ2-5 . TRBV5-6
TGTGCCAGCAGCGCCAGCAGGGGGCAAGAGACCCAGTACTTC CASSASRGQETQYF many TRBJ2-5 TRBD1 TRBV7-6
TGTGCCAGCAGCCATAGGCGTAATGAGCAGTTCTTC CASSHRRNEQFF many TRBJ2-1 . TRBV7-2
TGTGCCAGCTCACCAAGCGGGAGGGCGAATACCGGGGAGCTGTTTTTT CASSPSGRANTGELFF many TRBJ2-2 TRBD2 TRBV18
TGTGCCAGCAGCCGATTTAGCGTGAAGGGCTCCTACAATGAGCAGTTCTTC CASSRFSVKGSYNEQFF many TRBJ2-1 . TRBV3-1
TGTGCCAGCAGCTTAGGGGGGACCCAGTACTTC CASSLGGTQYF many TRBJ2-5 . TRBV7-2
TGCGCCAGCAGCCCGGGCCCTACAGTCGGCGAGCAGTACTTC CASSPGPTVGEQYF many TRBJ2-7 . TRBV5-1
TGTGCCAGCAGCCGAGCCGGGACAGGGGGATTGGAGACCCAGTACTTC CASSRAGTGGLETQYF . TRBJ2-5 TRBD1 TRBV13
TGCAGTGCTAGAGATGGGGACAGGAGCTCCTACGAGCAGTACTTC CSARDGDRSSYEQYF many TRBJ2-7 TRBD1 TRBV20-1
TGTGCCTGCAGTTTACTTGGTTCGGTGCAAAATAGCAATCAGCCCCAGCATTTT CACSLLGSVQNSNQPQHF . TRBJ1-5 . TRBV12-3/TRBV12-4
TGTGCCACCAGTGATTCAGTGACTACCAGTAGCACAGATACGCAGTATTTT CATSDSVTTSSTDTQYF many TRBJ2-3 . TRBV24-1